This entry lists 27 T cell receptor beta chains sequenced from one sample in a study of human versus mouse CDR3 diversity and MHC coevolution. Sequencing used immunoSEQ multiplex PCR; TCRdb keeps in-frame clones, though not all of them. The table has roughly 80,000 clones, roughly 95% seen once. Sequencing was performed on naive CD4+ T cells from blood. Subset meaning: CD45RO-negative CD62L-positive naive CD4 T cells. These receptors were taken from a person aged 30-70 years in good health.

This sequence joins TRBV28 and TRBJ2-1; 8 bases agree with TRBD1. Germline lookup yields CDR1 MDHEN and CDR2 SYDVKM. V dropped 6 bases and J dropped 2; count of bases not matched to a gene: 6. The CDR3 contains 15 residues. The CDR3 DNA reads as TGTGCCAGCAGCTCTCAGGGGGCGACCTACAATGAGCAGTTCTTC. It is translated as CASSSQGATYNEQFF.

This clone occurred once. The genes are TRBV4-1 and TRBJ1-1, with TRBD1 as a possible D gene (5 bases). V was pared by 3 bases and J by 1 base, with 18 bases between. CDR3 size: 17 residues. The germline V gene encodes CDR1 MGHRA and CDR2 YSYEKL. The CDR3 sequence: CASSQDQGLVTNTEAFF. CDR3 coding DNA: TGCGCCAGCAGCCAGGATCAGGGACTGGTGACGAACACTGAAGCTTTCTTT.

The V gene is TRBV7-9, the J gene TRBJ2-7; tentatively, D is TRBD2 (5 bases). Deletions cut 5 bases from V and 6 bases from J, with 14 bases between. The V gene's germline CDR1 is SEHNR and CDR2 FQNEAQ (reference sequence). The CDR3 sequence is 13 residues long. The chain's CDR3 is CASSPRSAVEQYF. The DNA for the CDR3 is TGTGCCAGCAGCCCTAGGTCAGCGGTCGAGCAGTACTTC.

The V gene is TRBV6-6, the J gene TRBJ2-2, with 11 positions matching TRBD1. The germline gives CDR1 MNHNY, CDR2 SVGAGI (reference sequence). Trimming removed 6 bases from V and 8 bases from J; junction bases left unmatched: 5. The CDR3 consists of 14 residues. CDR3 amino acids: CASRLDRGQGELFF. CDR3 bases: TGTGCCAGCAGATTGGACAGGGGGCAGGGGGAGCTGTTTTTT.

This clone was recorded only once. The genes are TRBV6-4 and TRBJ1-2; TRBD1 matches at 8 bases. The CDR3 is 15 amino acids. The germline V gene encodes CDR1 MRHNA and CDR2 SNTAGT. The V gene end was trimmed by 7 bases and the J gene end by 3 bases; junction bases not matched to a gene: 10. For the CDR3, the DNA is TGTGCCAGCACCCCAACCGGGACAGGCCACTATGGCTACACCTTC. This translates into CASTPTGTGHYGYTF.

The CDR3 DNA is TGTGCCAGCAGTGGCGGACAGCCTAATGAAAAACTGTTTTTT. Its protein product is CASSGGQPNEKLFF. The rearrangement links TRBV2 to TRBJ1-4, with D possibly TRBD1 on 6 matching bases. Germline CDR1 SNHLY, CDR2 FYNNEI. This CDR3 spans 14 amino acids. Trimming stripped 4 bases from V and 3 bases from J, with 9 bases between.

The chain carries TRBV29-1 and TRBJ2-7, with 8 bases fitting TRBD1. V lost 8 bases, J lost 0 bases, and 9 bases stayed unmatched. The germline gives CDR1 SQVTM, CDR2 ANQGSEA. The CDR3 spans 14 residues. The CDR3 sequence: CSTANRGSSYEQYF. The CDR3 DNA sequence: TGCAGCACTGCCAACAGGGGGAGCTCCTACGAGCAGTACTTC.

This clone was counted between two and nine times. The V gene is TRBV10-3, the J gene TRBJ2-7, with D possibly matching TRBD1 (6 bases). CDR3 size: 12 residues. V lost 11 bases and J lost 1, with 12 bases in between. The V gene's germline CDR1 is ENHRY and CDR2 SYGVKD. For the CDR3, the DNA is TGTGCCCCACAGGGACGTTCCTACGAGCAGTACTTC. It translates to CAPQGRSYEQYF.

This sequence joins TRBV19 and TRBJ2-1; 10 nucleotides line up with TRBD2. This CDR3 contains 13 residues. V gave up 4 bases and J gave up 12 bases; unmatched junction bases: 6. Per germline, CDR1 LNHDA and CDR2 SQIVND (reference sequence). The CDR3 DNA reads TGTGCCAGTAGTAAGCGGGAGGGGTGGGGGCAGTTCTTC. This translates into CASSKREGWGQFF.

The rearrangement uses TRBV27 and TRBJ2-7, with 7 bases that match TRBD1. The CDR3 is 15 amino acids. Germline V lookup: CDR1 MNHEY, CDR2 SMNVEV (reference sequence). V trimming: 5 bases; J trimming: 3 bases; junction bases outside the gene matches: 10. CDR3 sequence: CASSLHRGTLYEQYF. The CDR3 bases are TGTGCCAGCAGTCTCCACAGGGGAACCCTCTACGAGCAGTACTTC.

This rearrangement joins TRBV28 to TRBJ1-5; the D gene is possibly TRBD1 (5 bases). This CDR3 is 17 amino acids long. V was shortened by 5 bases and J by 2 bases, with 19 bases between the two germline ends. Per the germline V gene, CDR1 is MDHEN and CDR2 is SYDVKM. DNA of the CDR3: TGTGCCAGCAGTGGAGGGACGGGCGATAGGGGCAATCAGCCCCAGCATTTT. This encodes CASSGGTGDRGNQPQHF.

The J gene is TRBJ1-1, the V gene TRBV5-1; 8 positions agree with TRBD1. CDR3 length: 15 amino acids. J gave up 1 base and V 4 bases, and 6 bases lay outside the gene matches. Germline loops: CDR1 SGHRS, CDR2 YFSETQ. The CDR3 region has the DNA TGCGCCAGCAGCCCGTCGACAGGGGAGAACACTGAAGCTTTCTTT. Translated, it gives CASSPSTGENTEAFF.

Here the CDR3 reads CASSLRGRQETQYF. CDR3 DNA sequence: TGTGCCAGCAGCTTACGGGGTAGACAAGAGACCCAGTACTTC. The chain joins TRBV7-2 to TRBJ2-5; D is perhaps TRBD2 (5 bases). The germline V gene has CDR1 SGHTA and CDR2 FQGNSA. The CDR3 runs to 14 residues. V lost 2 bases, J lost 2 bases, and 9 bases lay in between.

V is TRBV9 and J is TRBJ1-4; D possibly corresponds to TRBD1 (5 bases). Trimming removed 3 bases at V and 5 bases at J, with 17 bases between. CDR3 length: 16 residues. CDR1 is SGDLS, CDR2 YYNGEE, per germline. The CDR3 loop is CASSGGISGGNEKLFF. CDR3 in DNA: TGTGCCAGCAGCGGAGGGATTTCGGGGGGGAATGAAAAACTGTTTTTT.

The chain has TRBV11-1 and TRBJ1-1; 7 nucleotides line up with TRBD1. Germline values: CDR1 SGHAT, CDR2 FQDESV (reference sequence). The J segment lost 5 bases and the V segment lost 6 bases, leaving 9 bases of the junction unmatched. This CDR3 is 14 amino acids long. The CDR3: CASRQDRVATEAFF. CDR3 nucleotide sequence: TGTGCCAGCAGGCAAGACAGGGTAGCGACTGAAGCTTTCTTT.

This chain connects TRBV11-2 to TRBJ1-5, with D possibly matching TRBD1 (5 bases). The CDR3 has 13 residues. Trimming removed 5 bases from V and 6 bases from J, with 11 bases in between. The germline CDR1 and CDR2 sequences are SGHAT and FQNNGV. The CDR3 reads CASSAQGSQPQHF. CDR3 sequence (DNA): TGTGCCAGCAGCGCCCAGGGTTCTCAGCCCCAGCATTTT. The variable domain in full, completed from reference TRBV11-2 and TRBJ1-5, reads EAGVAQSPRYKIIEKRQSVAFWCNPISGHATLYWYQQILGQGPKLLIQFQNNGVVDDSQLPKDRFSAERLKGVDSTLKIQPAKLEDSAVYLCASSAQGSQPQHFGDGTRLSIL.

This sequence joins TRBV7-9 and TRBJ1-1; D remains unclear. Germline CDR1 is SEHNR and CDR2 is FQNEAQ (reference sequence). The CDR3 has 16 residues. Trimming took off 5 bases at V and 0 bases at J, with 16 bases between the two ends. CDR3 in DNA: TGTGCCAGCAGCCGCCCTAGCGGAGTCATGAACACTGAAGCTTTCTTT. Its protein product is CASSRPSGVMNTEAFF.

This clone was observed a few times. The V and J genes are TRBV28 and TRBJ2-2, with 12 bases aligning to TRBD2. Per the germline V gene, CDR1 is MDHEN and CDR2 is SYDVKM. The ends lost 2 bases at V and 4 bases at J; junction bases unmatched: 2. This CDR3 has 16 amino acids. CDR3 coding DNA: TGTGCCAGCAGTTTAGCTAGCGGGAGGGCCACCGGGGAGCTGTTTTTT. It yields the protein CASSLASGRATGELFF.

This rearrangement joins TRBV18 to TRBJ1-1; D call uncertain. The CDR3 contains 13 residues. Germline lookup yields CDR1 KGHSH and CDR2 LQKENI. V lost 0 bases, J lost 6 bases, and 8 bases lay in between. The CDR3 DNA reads TGTGCCAGCTCACCACCTACTCAAGCTGAAGCTTTCTTT. The encoded protein is CASSPPTQAEAFF.

In DNA, the CDR3 is TGTGCCAGCAGAGTGCCCCAGGGGCGGAATGAAAAACTGTTTTTT. This sequence encodes CASRVPQGRNEKLFF. The chain uses TRBV28 and TRBJ1-4; a weak D match, TRBD1 (6 bases). Trimming took 6 bases from V and 5 from J, leaving 16 bases between them. The CDR3 has 15 amino acids. In germline, CDR1 is MDHEN, CDR2 SYDVKM.

The table lists this clone with a count of one. The V and J genes are TRBV7-3 and TRBJ1-1; 8 bases fit TRBD1. CDR3 length: 15 amino acids. Looked up from germline, CDR1 is SGHTA and CDR2 is FQGTGA. The V segment lost 5 bases and the J segment 2 bases; nucleotides outside the gene matches: 7. The chain's CDR3 is CASSPAGQANTEAFF. In nucleotides, the CDR3 is TGTGCCAGCAGCCCTGCGGGACAGGCTAACACTGAAGCTTTCTTT.

J is TRBJ2-1 and V is TRBV6-1; perhaps TRBD1 as D (6 bases). The germline V gene has CDR1 MNHNS and CDR2 SASEGT. V was clipped by 6 bases and J by 4 bases, with 10 bases between them. There are 13 residues in the CDR3. This chain's CDR3 is CASRSGQYNEQFF. In nucleotides, the CDR3 is TGTGCCAGCAGGTCCGGACAGTACAATGAGCAGTTCTTC.

DNA of the CDR3: TGTGCCAGCTCCGCCGGGCTAGCGGGAGCCTCGGGTGGTAATGAGCAGTTCTTC. Protein product: CASSAGLAGASGGNEQFF. The rearrangement links TRBV18 to TRBJ2-1, with TRBD2 matching 10 bases. The junction had 18 bases not matched to a gene; V was cut back by 6 bases and J by 7 bases. Germline V gene sequence: CDR1 KGHSH, CDR2 LQKENI. The length of the CDR3 is 18 residues.

The V gene is TRBV29-1, the J gene TRBJ1-5; a possible D gene is TRBD1 (6 bases). This CDR3 has 13 residues. The V end lost 7 bases, the J end lost 0 bases, and 10 bases lay between the germline ends. From germline, CDR1 is SQVTM and CDR2 ANQGSEA. CDR3 coding DNA: TGCAGCGAGCAGGGGACTAGCAATCAGCCCCAGCATTTT. It yields the protein CSEQGTSNQPQHF.

The chain links TRBV7-2 to TRBJ2-3; 7 bases are shared with TRBD1. The CDR3 contains 14 residues. The junction had 4 bases not matched to a gene; V was cut back by 3 bases and J by 4 bases. The germline V gene has CDR1 SGHTA and CDR2 FQGNSA. CDR3 amino acids: CASSFEGASDTQYF. The CDR3, as DNA: TGTGCCAGCAGCTTTGAGGGGGCATCAGATACGCAGTATTTT.

The chain joins TRBV6-5 to TRBJ2-7; a possible D gene is TRBD1 (5 bases). The V and J ends lost 5 bases and 3 bases respectively, with 14 bases between them. Per the germline V gene, CDR1 is MNHEY and CDR2 is SVGAGI. This CDR3 region has 14 residues. In DNA form, the CDR3 reads TGTGCCAGCAGTAGACAGACAGAGTACTACGAGCAGTACTTC. Its protein is CASSRQTEYYEQYF.

V usage is TRBV5-6 and J usage is TRBJ2-7; 12 bases are a match to TRBD2. The ends lost 4 bases at V and 4 bases at J; junction bases unmatched: 9. The germline CDR1 and CDR2 sequences are SGHDT and YYEEEE. This CDR3 spans 16 amino acids. The CDR3, as DNA: TGTGCCAGCAGCCCTAAGCTAGCGGGAGGGGTTTACGAGCAGTACTTC. It specifies CASSPKLAGGVYEQYF.